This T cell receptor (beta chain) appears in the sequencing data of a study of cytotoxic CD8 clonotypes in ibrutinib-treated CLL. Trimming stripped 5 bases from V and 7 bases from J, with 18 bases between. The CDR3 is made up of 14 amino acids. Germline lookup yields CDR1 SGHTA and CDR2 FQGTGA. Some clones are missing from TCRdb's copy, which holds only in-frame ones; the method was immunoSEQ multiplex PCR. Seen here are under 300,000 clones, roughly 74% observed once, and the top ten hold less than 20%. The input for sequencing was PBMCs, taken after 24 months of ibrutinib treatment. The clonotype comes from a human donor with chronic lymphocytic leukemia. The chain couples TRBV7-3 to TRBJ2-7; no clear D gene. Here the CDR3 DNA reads TGTGCCAGCAGCCGAGACGGGCCGTCTTCAGAGCAGTACTTC. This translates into CASSRDGPSSEQYF. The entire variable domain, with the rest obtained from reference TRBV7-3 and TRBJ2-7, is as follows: GAGVSQTPSNKVTEKGKYVELRCDPISGHTALYWYRQSLGQGPEFLIYFQGTGAADDSGLPNDRFFAVRPEGSVSTLKIQRTERGDSAVYLCASSRDGPSSEQYFGPGTRLTVT.